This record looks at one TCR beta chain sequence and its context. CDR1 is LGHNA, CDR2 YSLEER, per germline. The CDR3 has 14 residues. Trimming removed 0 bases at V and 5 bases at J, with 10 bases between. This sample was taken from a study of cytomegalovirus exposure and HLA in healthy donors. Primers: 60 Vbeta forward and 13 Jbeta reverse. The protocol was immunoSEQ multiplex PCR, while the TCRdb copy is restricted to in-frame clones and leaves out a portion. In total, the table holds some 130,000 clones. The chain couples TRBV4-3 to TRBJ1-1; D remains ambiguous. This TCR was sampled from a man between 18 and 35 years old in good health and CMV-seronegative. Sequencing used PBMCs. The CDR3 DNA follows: TGCGCCAGCAGCCAAGATCTGGGAGGGACTGAAGCTTTCTTT. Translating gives CASSQDLGGTEAFF.